A single sample gave rise to the 12 T cell receptor beta chains below, sequenced in a study of neurological immune-mediated disorders (dated by TCRdb to the late 2010s). The library was obtained by 5' RACE. Sequenced on an Illumina HiSeq 2500. The public sequencing data were trimmed at Q25 with fastp and processed into clonotypes with MiXCR by TCRdb, which kept only in-frame beta chains. Each record represents a unique CDR3 protein, reported with the most common genes and DNA among its rows. Across this sample there are some 54,000 distinct CDR3 sequences, with around 10% seen only once. 6.6% of the sample belongs to the ten largest clones. Sample time point, as interpreted from the label and publication: longitudinal time-point 1 (baseline). Sequenced sample: PBMCs. The origin of the receptors is a male donor with HTLV-1-associated myelopathy (HAM/TSP).

This clonotype was recorded at least ten times. V is TRBV7-9 and J is TRBJ1-1; the match to TRBD1 covers 9 bases. V was pared by 7 bases and J by 4 bases, with 4 bases of the junction left unmatched. The CDR3 runs to 13 residues. Germline values: CDR1 SEHNR, CDR2 FQNEAQ (reference sequence). The CDR3 here is CASTRDRVTEAFF. The CDR3 DNA sequence: TGTGCCAGCACCCGGGACAGGGTCACTGAAGCTTTCTTT.

The sample holds many counts of this clonotype. The chain has TRBV12-3 or TRBV12-4 and TRBJ1-5; D gene unclear. This CDR3 is built from 14 residues. V lost 2 bases, J lost 3 bases, and 8 bases lay in between. Here the CDR3 reads CASSLQQSNQPQHF. The CDR3 DNA reads as TGTGCCAGCAGTTTACAACAGTCCAATCAGCCCCAGCATTTT.

This clonotype has more than one count but fewer than ten. This sequence joins TRBV3-1 and TRBJ1-1; 11 bases agree with TRBD1. The germline gives CDR1 LGHDT, CDR2 YNNKEL (reference sequence). This CDR3 has 16 residues. Losses at the gene ends were 2 bases for V and 1 base for J; bases not matched to a gene: 3. The CDR3 DNA sequence: TGTGCCAGCAGCCAACGGGACAGGGGGAAGAACACTGAAGCTTTCTTT. Protein sequence: CASSQRDRGKNTEAFF.

In this sample, this clonotype turned up once. This may stem from a read error, because a much larger clone lies one nucleotide away. This chain uses TRBV10-3 with TRBJ2-3; either TRBD1 or TRBD2 may fit D (5 bases each). The germline V gene has CDR1 ENHRY and CDR2 SYGVKD. The CDR3 length is 15 residues. The DNA of the CDR3 is TGTACCATCACTGGGACGGTCCTCGGAGCAGATACGCAGTATTTT. Amino acid sequence: CTITGTVLGADTQYF.

This clonotype was seen many times. J is TRBJ2-2 and V is TRBV27; 14 bases line up with TRBD2. This CDR3 comprises 14 residues. Trimming cost V 8 bases and J 7 bases; bases outside gene matches: 3. CDR1 MNHEY and CDR2 SMNVEV come from the germline V gene (reference sequence). The CDR3 bases are TGTGCCAGCGGGACTAGCGGGGGTAGCGGGGAGCTGTTTTTT. Its translation: CASGTSGGSGELFF.

The chain is built from TRBV5-5 and TRBJ2-5; D is ambiguous. The germline CDR1 and CDR2 sequences are SGHKS and YYEKEE (reference sequence). V lost 4 bases and J lost 5, with 15 bases in between. This CDR3 is 14 amino acids long. CDR3: CASSNGPTLETQYF. The CDR3 bases are TGTGCCAGCAGCAATGGGCCCACCTTGGAGACCCAGTACTTC.

This clonotype was recorded many times. The chain has TRBV7-8 and TRBJ2-1; 9 positions agree with TRBD2. V shed 0 bases, J shed 8 bases, and the junction held 8 bases outside the gene matches. Looked up from germline, CDR1 is SGHVS and CDR2 is FQNEAQ. The CDR3 is 16 residues long. The CDR3 region has the DNA TGTGCCAGCAGCTTAGCGGCGGGAGGGGCCGGGGATGAGCAGTTCTTC. Encoded protein: CASSLAAGGAGDEQFF.

This clonotype has at least ten counts. The chain is built from TRBV19 and TRBJ1-4; TRBD1 aligns across 8 bases. The CDR3 runs 15 residues. From germline, CDR1 is LNHDA and CDR2 SQIVND (reference sequence). V shed 10 bases, J shed 0 bases, and the junction held 7 bases outside the gene matches. The CDR3 DNA reads as TGTGCCACCAGAGACAGGGGACCAACTAATGAAAAACTGTTTTTT. Its protein product is CATRDRGPTNEKLFF.

This clonotype occurred many times. The chain is built from TRBV12-3 or TRBV12-4 and TRBJ1-2; 8 bases map to TRBD1. The CDR3 consists of 14 residues. The V gene end was trimmed by 2 bases and the J gene end by 11 bases; junction bases not matched to a gene: 10. The CDR3 sequence is CASSLQGQASHYTF. In DNA form, the CDR3 reads TGTGCCAGCAGTTTACAGGGACAGGCCTCTCATTACACCTTC.

This clonotype was counted at least ten times. The chain links TRBV7-2 to TRBJ2-5, with 8 bases aligning to TRBD2. V lost 3 bases and J lost 5; bases outside the gene matches: 8. This CDR3 has 15 amino acids. Germline V gene data show CDR1 as SGHTA and CDR2 as FQGNSA. The CDR3 region has the DNA TGTGCCAGCAGCTTCAGGCGGGGGGTAGGGGAGACCCAGTACTTC. It encodes CASSFRRGVGETQYF. Complete variable domain (other parts from reference TRBV7-2 and TRBJ2-5): GAGVSQSPSNKVTEKGKDVELRCDPISGHTALYWYRQSLGQGLEFLIYFQGNSAPDKSGLPSDRFSAERTGGSVSTLTIQRTQQEDSAVYLCASSFRRGVGETQYFGPGTRLLVL.

This clonotype was observed at least ten times. The chain joins TRBV20-1 to TRBJ2-3, with D tentatively TRBD2 (5 bases). Per germline, CDR1 DFQATT and CDR2 SNEGSKA (reference sequence). This CDR3 comprises 15 residues. V lost 6 bases and J 7 bases, leaving 23 bases between the germline ends. The CDR3: CSASGVPGAPNTQYF. The CDR3 DNA sequence: TGCAGTGCCTCCGGGGTCCCTGGAGCCCCGAATACGCAGTATTTT.

In its sample, this clonotype was seen many times. This sequence joins TRBV3-1 and TRBJ2-7; possible D gene TRBD2, 5 bases. CDR1 LGHDT and CDR2 YNNKEL come from the germline V gene (reference sequence). The germline V and J ends were trimmed by 1 base and 2 bases, with 9 bases remaining between them. The CDR3 has 14 residues. The CDR3, as DNA: TGTGCCAGCAGCCAAGGGAGGCATGCCTACGAGCAGTACTTC. Translation gives CASSQGRHAYEQYF.